Following are 2 T cell receptor beta chains from one sample sequenced in a study of a mutant IDH1 vaccine in newly diagnosed glioma. Documented time point: baseline, week 1 (first vaccination visit). Stated treatment: pre-vaccination baseline after standard-of-care therapy. The data were produced by immunoSEQ multiplex PCR, yet TCRdb's version contains in-frame clones alone and is incomplete. The top ten hold approximately 2.4% of the sample, which has over 45,000 clones, 80% to 95% seen once. The source was PBMCs, collected from a glioma patient treated with radiotherapy, temozolomide or both. The receptors come from a middle-aged man with glioma.

This chain uses TRBV9 with TRBJ2-3; 11 nucleotides align to TRBD2. Germline lookup yields CDR1 SGDLS and CDR2 YYNGEE. V lost 2 bases to trimming and J lost 2 bases; unmatched junction nucleotides: 4. The CDR3 length is 16 residues. The CDR3 DNA is TGTGCCAGCAGCGTTGTAGCGGGGGGGTCCACAGATACGCAGTATTTT. Encoded protein: CASSVVAGGSTDTQYF.

The rearrangement links TRBV7-2 to TRBJ1-1, with TRBD1 identical over 9 bases. This CDR3 has 15 residues. Germline trimming cut 4 bases from V and 3 bases from J; bases unmatched to any gene: 6. CDR1 is SGHTA and CDR2 is FQGNSA in the germline V gene. The CDR3: CASSSGTGRYTEAFF. DNA for the CDR3: TGTGCCAGCAGCTCCGGGACAGGGCGATACACTGAAGCTTTCTTT. Filled out from reference TRBV7-2 and TRBJ1-1, the complete variable domain reads GAGVSQSPSNKVTEKGKDVELRCDPISGHTALYWYRQSLGQGLEFLIYFQGNSAPDKSGLPSDRFSAERTGGSVSTLTIQRTQQEDSAVYLCASSSGTGRYTEAFFGQGTRLTVV.